This entry describes one T cell receptor (beta chain). These data come from a study of blood T cell repertoires in COVID-19. Study-wide context: Researchers got acute and convalescent COVID-19 samples from the United States, Italy and Spain. In each case, the material was cDNA or gDNA derived from T cells, B-cell-depleted T cells, or PBMCs.

CDR1 SGHRS and CDR2 YFSETQ come from the germline V gene. Trimming left V 4 bases short and J 9 bases short, with 10 bases between. The CDR3 totals 12 residues. Per the study methods: Quantification of nucleated cells was approximated via reference gene primer amplification. Some clones are missing from TCRdb's copy, which holds only in-frame ones; the method was immunoSEQ multiplex PCR. V and J calls and clone size are those listed in that table; D and trimming were worked out from the DNA. Of 150,000 to 200,000 clones detected, around four fifths appear once; the ten largest clones hold 2.8%. The chain has TRBV5-1 and TRBJ2-2; D not resolved. The TCR sequence derives from a man aged 70-80 years with acute or convalescent COVID-19. The sequencing input was peripheral blood. CDR3 nucleotide sequence: TGCGCCAGCAGCCTGACTTCCTGGGAGCTGTTTTTT. Translated, it gives CASSLTSWELFF. The full variable domain, with the rest looked up from reference TRBV5-1 and TRBJ2-2, is KAGVTQTPRYLIKTRGQQVTLSCSPISGHRSVSWYQQTPGQGLQFLFEYFSETQRNKGNFPGRFSGRQFSNSRSEMNVSTLELGDSALYLCASSLTSWELFFGEGSRLTVL.